The 21 T cell receptor beta chains given below trace back to one sample, sequenced in a study of blood T cell repertoires in COVID-19. Measured with immunoSEQ multiplex PCR; TCRdb has only the in-frame clones, and not every one. The sample includes approximately 300,000 clones, around 86% of them seen just once. Sequencing input: PBMCs or T cells enriched from blood (not recorded which). Receptor source: a woman between 18 and 29 years old who had recovered from COVID-19.

The rearrangement joins TRBV6-2 or TRBV6-3 to TRBJ1-2; possible D gene TRBD1, 6 bases. Germline CDR1 and CDR2: MNHEY and SVGEGT. With 6 bases removed from V and 2 bases from J, the gap between germline ends came to 16 bases. This CDR3 is built from 15 residues. CDR3 coding DNA: TGTGCCAGCAGCCTACAGGGTCGGCGGAACTATGGCTACACCTTC. It translates to CASSLQGRRNYGYTF.

The chain has TRBV28 and TRBJ2-7; D is possibly TRBD1 (5 bases). Germline V gives CDR1 MDHEN, CDR2 SYDVKM. Trimming took 5 bases from V and 5 from J, leaving 16 bases between them. This CDR3 is 14 amino acids long. The CDR3 coding sequence is TGTGCCAGCAGTCCGACAGTTAAGTCTGACGAGCAGTACTTC. This gives the protein CASSPTVKSDEQYF.

The gene calls are TRBV3-1 (or the pseudogene TRBV3-2) and TRBJ2-7, with 9 positions matching TRBD2. This CDR3 is built from 15 residues. Germline V lookup: CDR1 LGHDT, CDR2 YNNKEL (reference sequence). After removal of 6 bases from V and 0 bases from J, the junction contained 6 bases not matched to a gene. CDR3 sequence (DNA): TGTGCCAGCAGTAGAGGGCGGGGGGGCTCCTACGAGCAGTACTTC. Translation: CASSRGRGGSYEQYF.

The rearrangement joins TRBV9 to TRBJ2-1, with TRBD2 matching 9 bases. This CDR3 has 16 residues. The germline gives CDR1 SGDLS, CDR2 YYNGEE. V gave up 0 bases and J gave up 4 bases; unmatched junction bases: 5. This CDR3 is CASSVGVAGAYNEQFF. CDR3 DNA sequence: TGTGCCAGCAGCGTAGGTGTAGCGGGAGCTTACAATGAGCAGTTCTTC.

The gene calls are TRBV7-2 and TRBJ2-5; 8 bases agree with TRBD1. CDR1 and CDR2 from the germline V gene are SGHTA and FQGNSA. The CDR3 is 16 residues long. After removal of 5 bases from V and 5 bases from J, the junction contained 13 bases not matched to a gene. The CDR3 loop is CASSARQGSSWETQYF. CDR3 DNA sequence: TGTGCCAGCAGCGCCCGACAGGGGTCCTCCTGGGAGACCCAGTACTTC. Based on the CDR3 plus reference TRBV7-2 and TRBJ2-5, the full variable domain is GAGVSQSPSNKVTEKGKDVELRCDPISGHTALYWYRQSLGQGLEFLIYFQGNSAPDKSGLPSDRFSAERTGGSVSTLTIQRTQQEDSAVYLCASSARQGSSWETQYFGPGTRLLVL.

This sequence joins TRBV24-1 and TRBJ2-3; 11 nucleotides agree with TRBD2. Germline CDR1 is KGHDR and CDR2 is SFDVKD. This CDR3 has 17 amino acids. The trim removed 4 bases at V and 4 bases at J, leaving 9 bases unmatched. Written as DNA, the CDR3 is TGTGCCACCAGTGACGGGATAGCGGGAGGGGGGGCAGATACGCAGTATTTT. Translated, it gives CATSDGIAGGGADTQYF.

In its sample, this clone was seen a few times. The chain combines TRBV7-9 with TRBJ2-1, with D perhaps TRBD2 (5 bases). The CDR3 totals 12 residues. Germline values: CDR1 SEHNR, CDR2 FQNEAQ (reference sequence). V shed 4 bases and J shed 9 bases, with 10 bases lying between them. The CDR3 here is CASSSPRGEQFF. In nucleotides, the CDR3 is TGTGCCAGCAGCTCCCCCCGGGGTGAGCAGTTCTTC. The variable domain in full, with the rest retrieved from reference TRBV7-9 and TRBJ2-1, is DTGVSQNPRHKITKRGQNVTFRCDPISEHNRLYWYRQTLGQGPEFLTYFQNEAQLEKSRLLSDRFSAERPKGSFSTLEIQRTEQGDSAMYLCASSSPRGEQFFGPGTRLTVL.

V and J are TRBV28 and TRBJ1-5; D is ambiguous. The CDR3 has 15 residues. Trimming removed 2 bases at V and 2 bases at J, with 10 bases between. The germline V gene has CDR1 MDHEN and CDR2 SYDVKM. The CDR3 DNA sequence: TGTGCCAGCAGTTTAAAAATCGGTCGCAATCAGCCCCAGCATTTT. It is translated as CASSLKIGRNQPQHF.

This chain uses TRBV2 with TRBJ2-2; the D is unclear. V was trimmed by 3 bases and J by 7 bases, leaving 9 bases between them. The germline gives CDR1 SNHLY, CDR2 FYNNEI. There are 13 residues in the CDR3. The CDR3: CASSDVLYGELFF. CDR3 coding DNA: TGTGCCAGCAGTGACGTTCTATACGGGGAGCTGTTTTTT.

V is TRBV6-5 and J is TRBJ2-3, with D maybe TRBD1 (5 bases). Germline CDR1 is MNHEY and CDR2 is SVGAGI. The CDR3 contains 12 residues. V was trimmed by 8 bases and J by 2 bases, leaving 8 bases between them. CDR3 bases: TGTGCCAGCGAACAGGTCACAGATACGCAGTATTTT. Its translation is CASEQVTDTQYF.

The V call is TRBV2, the J call TRBJ2-5, with 7 nucleotides matching TRBD1. The CDR3 is 12 residues long. The V gene's germline CDR1 is SNHLY and CDR2 FYNNEI. Trimming removed 11 bases from V and 5 bases from J; junction bases left unmatched: 8. The CDR3 reads CAGARGTETQYF. As DNA, the CDR3 is TGTGCCGGCGCCAGGGGGACGGAGACCCAGTACTTC.

CDR3 nucleotide sequence: TGTGCCAGCAGCCGGCAGGGGGAAGGTACTGAAGCTTTCTTT. It specifies CASSRQGEGTEAFF. The chain carries TRBV3-1 (or the pseudogene TRBV3-2) and TRBJ1-1, with 7 bases identical to TRBD1. The CDR3 is made up of 14 amino acids. The V gene end was trimmed by 4 bases and the J gene end by 5 bases; junction bases not matched to a gene: 7. Germline lookup yields CDR1 LGHDT and CDR2 YNNKEL (reference sequence).

The chain links TRBV30 to TRBJ1-1, with D possibly being TRBD1 (6 bases). Trimming left V 0 bases short and J 11 bases short, with 16 bases between. The CDR3 has 13 residues. CDR1 and CDR2 (germline): GTSNPN, SVGIG (reference sequence). As DNA, the CDR3 is TGTGCCTGGAGTGTAAACAGGGAGATAGGGGCTTTCTTT. Translating gives CAWSVNREIGAFF.

The CDR3 loop reads CASSEYPGTNEKLFF. CDR3 sequence (DNA): TGTGCCAGCAGTGAATACCCGGGAACTAATGAAAAACTGTTTTTT. This chain uses TRBV6-1 with TRBJ1-4, with unresolved D. Trimming left V 2 bases short and J 1 base short, with 8 bases between. CDR1 and CDR2 from the germline V gene are MNHNS and SASEGT. The CDR3 totals 15 residues.

The chain is built from TRBV3-1 (or the pseudogene TRBV3-2) and TRBJ1-4; 7 nucleotides line up with TRBD1. This CDR3 contains 19 residues. V was pared by 1 base and J by 6 bases, with 17 bases of the junction left unmatched. CDR1 is LGHDT and CDR2 is YNNKEL in the germline V gene (reference sequence). The CDR3 region has the DNA TGTGCCAGCAGCCAAGGGGCAAACAGGGGACGCAACTATGATGAAAAACTGTTTTTT. It encodes CASSQGANRGRNYDEKLFF.

The V and J genes are TRBV19 and TRBJ1-5; the D gene is possibly TRBD1 (6 bases). The CDR3 spans 13 residues. The germline V gene encodes CDR1 LNHDA and CDR2 SQIVND (reference sequence). Trimming left V 1 base short and J 9 bases short, with 10 bases between. The CDR3: CASSIGGGRPQHF. CDR3 nucleotides: TGTGCCAGTAGTATAGGGGGGGGGCGGCCCCAGCATTTT.

This chain uses TRBV7-8 with TRBJ1-3; D is undetermined. The CDR3 is 13 residues long. Germline CDR1 SGHVS, CDR2 FQNEAQ. V dropped 5 bases and J dropped 3 bases, with 8 bases sitting between them. The CDR3 sequence: CASSPRVGNTIYF. CDR3 sequence (DNA): TGTGCCAGCAGCCCCCGGGTTGGAAACACCATATATTTT.

The rearrangement joins TRBV24-1 to TRBJ2-2; D perhaps matches TRBD1 (7 bases). The CDR3 is 14 amino acids. With 9 bases removed from V and 1 base from J, the gap between germline ends came to 11 bases. CDR1 KGHDR and CDR2 SFDVKD come from the germline V gene. This CDR3 is CATRRGQNTGELFF. The DNA for the CDR3 is TGTGCCACCCGGAGGGGGCAGAACACCGGGGAGCTGTTTTTT.

This chain joins TRBV5-1 and TRBJ2-3; 7 nucleotides match TRBD1. CDR3 size: 14 residues. With V trimmed by 0 bases and J by 9 bases, 7 bases remained unmatched. The germline V gene encodes CDR1 SGHRS and CDR2 YFSETQ. CDR3 nucleotides: TGCGCCAGCAGCTTGGTTCTGACAGGGCGGACGCAGTATTTT. Translated: CASSLVLTGRTQYF.

This chain uses TRBV7-9 with TRBJ2-1; TRBD2 agrees at 9 bases. Looked up from germline, CDR1 is SEHNR and CDR2 is FQNEAQ (reference sequence). V was clipped by 6 bases and J by 8 bases; unmatched bases: 5. This CDR3 is built from 13 residues. CDR3 loop: CASRAGGSDEQFF. The DNA for the CDR3 is TGTGCCAGCAGGGCGGGGGGGTCCGATGAGCAGTTCTTC.

This clone was detected only once. The rearrangement uses TRBV30 and TRBJ1-1; TRBD1 might be the D (6 bases). The CDR3 length is 15 residues. Trimming cost V 2 bases and J 10 bases, with 23 bases left between them. CDR1 is GTSNPN and CDR2 is SVGIG in the germline V gene (reference sequence). The DNA for the CDR3 is TGTGCCTGGAGTCCAGGGGATCCCAGGACAAGAGGAGCTTTCTTT. Its translation: CAWSPGDPRTRGAFF.